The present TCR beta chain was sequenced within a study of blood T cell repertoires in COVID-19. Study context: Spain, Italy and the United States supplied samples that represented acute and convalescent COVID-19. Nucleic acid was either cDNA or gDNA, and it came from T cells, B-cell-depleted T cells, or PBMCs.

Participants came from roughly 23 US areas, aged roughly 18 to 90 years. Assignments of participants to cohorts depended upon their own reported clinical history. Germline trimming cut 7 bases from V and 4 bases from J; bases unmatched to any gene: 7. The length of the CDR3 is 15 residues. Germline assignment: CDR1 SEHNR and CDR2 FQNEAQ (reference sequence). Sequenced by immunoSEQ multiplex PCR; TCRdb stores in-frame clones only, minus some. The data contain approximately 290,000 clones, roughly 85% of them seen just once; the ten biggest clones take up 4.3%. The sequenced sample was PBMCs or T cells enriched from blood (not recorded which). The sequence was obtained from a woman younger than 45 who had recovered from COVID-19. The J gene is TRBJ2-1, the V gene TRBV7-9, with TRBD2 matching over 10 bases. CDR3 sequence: CASKTSGNKYNEQFF. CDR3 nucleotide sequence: TGTGCCAGCAAAACTAGCGGGAATAAATACAATGAGCAGTTCTTC.